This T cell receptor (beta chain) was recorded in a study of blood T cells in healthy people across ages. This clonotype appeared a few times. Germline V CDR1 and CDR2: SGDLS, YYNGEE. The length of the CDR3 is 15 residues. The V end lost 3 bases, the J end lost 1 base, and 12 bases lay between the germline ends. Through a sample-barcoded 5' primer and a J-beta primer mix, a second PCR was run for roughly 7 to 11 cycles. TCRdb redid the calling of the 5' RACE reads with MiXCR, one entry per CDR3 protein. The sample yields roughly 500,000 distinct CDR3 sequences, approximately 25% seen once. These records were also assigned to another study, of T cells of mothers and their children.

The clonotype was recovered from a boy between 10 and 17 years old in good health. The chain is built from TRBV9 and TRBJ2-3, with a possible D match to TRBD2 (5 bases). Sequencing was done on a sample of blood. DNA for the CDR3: TGTGCCAGCAGCGGACGAGAGAGGGGCACAGATACGCAGTATTTT. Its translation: CASSGRERGTDTQYF.